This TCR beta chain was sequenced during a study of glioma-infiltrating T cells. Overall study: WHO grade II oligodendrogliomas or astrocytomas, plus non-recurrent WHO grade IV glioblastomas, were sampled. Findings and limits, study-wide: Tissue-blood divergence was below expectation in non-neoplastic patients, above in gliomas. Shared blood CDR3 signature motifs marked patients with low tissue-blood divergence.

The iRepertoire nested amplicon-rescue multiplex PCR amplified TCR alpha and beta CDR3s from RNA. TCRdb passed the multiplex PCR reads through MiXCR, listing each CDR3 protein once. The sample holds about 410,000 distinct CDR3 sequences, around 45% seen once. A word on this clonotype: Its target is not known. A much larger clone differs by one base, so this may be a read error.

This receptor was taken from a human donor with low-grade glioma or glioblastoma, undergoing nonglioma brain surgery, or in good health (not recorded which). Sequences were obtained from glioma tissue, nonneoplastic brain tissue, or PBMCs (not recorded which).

As DNA, the CDR3 is TGTGCCAGCAGTAGATACAATGTAGAGCAGTTCTTC. Translating it yields CASSRYNVEQFF. The chain uses TRBV6-2 or TRBV6-3 and TRBJ2-1; D gene uncertain. This CDR3 is 12 amino acids long. V was clipped by 5 bases and J by 10 bases, with 12 bases between them. CDR1 MNHEY and CDR2 SVGEGT come from the germline V gene.